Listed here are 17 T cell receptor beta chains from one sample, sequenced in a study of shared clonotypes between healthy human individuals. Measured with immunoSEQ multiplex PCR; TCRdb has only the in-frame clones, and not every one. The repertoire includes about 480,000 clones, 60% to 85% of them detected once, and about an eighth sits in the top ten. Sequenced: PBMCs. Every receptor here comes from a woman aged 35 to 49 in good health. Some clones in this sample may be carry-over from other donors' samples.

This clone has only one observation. The CDR3 spells CASRAGLAGAGTQYF. The DNA for the CDR3 is TGCGCCAGCCGAGCCGGACTAGCGGGAGCGGGTACGCAGTATTTT. The rearrangement joins TRBV5-1 to TRBJ2-3; 13 bases line up with TRBD2. The J segment lost 8 bases and the V segment lost 7 bases, leaving 10 bases of the junction unmatched. The germline CDR1 and CDR2 sequences are SGHRS and YFSETQ. CDR3 size: 15 residues.

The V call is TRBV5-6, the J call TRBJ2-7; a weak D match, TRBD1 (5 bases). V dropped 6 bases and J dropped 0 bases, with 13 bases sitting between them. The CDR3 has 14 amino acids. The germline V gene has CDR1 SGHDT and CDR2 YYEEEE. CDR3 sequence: CASTLQAISYEQYF. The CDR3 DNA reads TGTGCCAGCACATTACAGGCCATCTCCTACGAGCAGTACTTC.

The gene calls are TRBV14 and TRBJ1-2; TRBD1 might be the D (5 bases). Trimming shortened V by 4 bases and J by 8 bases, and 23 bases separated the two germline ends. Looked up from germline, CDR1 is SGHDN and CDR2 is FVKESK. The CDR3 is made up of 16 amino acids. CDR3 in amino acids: CASSLIMAGRTSGYTF. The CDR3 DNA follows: TGTGCCAGCAGCCTCATAATGGCAGGGAGGACGTCCGGCTACACCTTC. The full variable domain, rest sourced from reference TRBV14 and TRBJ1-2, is EAGVTQFPSHSVIEKGQTVTLRCDPISGHDNLYWYRRVMGKEIKFLLHFVKESKQDESGMPNNRFLAERTGGTYSTLKVQPAELEDSGVYFCASSLIMAGRTSGYTFGSGTRLTVV.

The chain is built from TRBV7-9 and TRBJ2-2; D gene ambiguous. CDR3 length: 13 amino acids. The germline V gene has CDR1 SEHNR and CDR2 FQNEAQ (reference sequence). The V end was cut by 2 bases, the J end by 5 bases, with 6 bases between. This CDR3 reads CASSLLETGELFF. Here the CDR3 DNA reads TGTGCCAGCAGCTTACTGGAGACCGGGGAGCTGTTTTTT.

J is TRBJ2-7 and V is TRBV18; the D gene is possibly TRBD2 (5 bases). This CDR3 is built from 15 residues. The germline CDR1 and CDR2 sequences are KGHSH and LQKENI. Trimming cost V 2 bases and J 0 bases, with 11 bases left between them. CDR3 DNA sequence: TGTGCCAGCTCACCAAGAGGGCCCAGCTCCTACGAGCAGTACTTC. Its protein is CASSPRGPSSYEQYF.

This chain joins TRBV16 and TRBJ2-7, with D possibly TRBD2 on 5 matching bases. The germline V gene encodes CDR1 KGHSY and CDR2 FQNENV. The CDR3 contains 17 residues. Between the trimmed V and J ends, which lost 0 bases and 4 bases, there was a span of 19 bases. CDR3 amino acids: CASSQSSPRARNYEQYF. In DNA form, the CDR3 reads TGTGCCAGCAGCCAATCTAGCCCGAGGGCAAGAAATTACGAGCAGTACTTC.

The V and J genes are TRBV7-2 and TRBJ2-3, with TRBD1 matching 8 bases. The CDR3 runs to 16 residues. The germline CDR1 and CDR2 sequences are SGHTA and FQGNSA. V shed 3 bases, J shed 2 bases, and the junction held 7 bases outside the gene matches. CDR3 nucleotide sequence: TGTGCCAGCAGCTTTTTCCAGGGGGCTATCACAGATACGCAGTATTTT. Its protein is CASSFFQGAITDTQYF.

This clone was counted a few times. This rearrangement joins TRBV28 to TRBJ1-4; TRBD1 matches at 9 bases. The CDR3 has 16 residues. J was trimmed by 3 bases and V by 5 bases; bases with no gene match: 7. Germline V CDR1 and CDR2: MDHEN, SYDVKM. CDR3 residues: CASSKQGAGANEKLFF. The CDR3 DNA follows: TGTGCCAGCAGTAAACAGGGGGCAGGGGCTAATGAAAAACTGTTTTTT.

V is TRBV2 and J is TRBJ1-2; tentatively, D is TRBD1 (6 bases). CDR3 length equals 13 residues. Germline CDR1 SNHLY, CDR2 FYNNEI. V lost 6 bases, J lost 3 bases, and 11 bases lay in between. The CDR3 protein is CASRLTGYYGYTF. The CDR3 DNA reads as TGTGCCAGCAGATTGACAGGTTACTATGGCTACACCTTC.

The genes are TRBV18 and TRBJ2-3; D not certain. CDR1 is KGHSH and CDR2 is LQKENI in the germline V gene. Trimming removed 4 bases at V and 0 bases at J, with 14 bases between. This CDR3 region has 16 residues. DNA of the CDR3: TGTGCCAGCTCACTAACAAGAAAAACTAGCACAGATACGCAGTATTTT. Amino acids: CASSLTRKTSTDTQYF. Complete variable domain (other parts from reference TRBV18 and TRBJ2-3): NAGVMQNPRHLVRRRGQEARLRCSPMKGHSHVYWYRQLPEEGLKFMVYLQKENIIDESGMPKERFSAEFPKEGPSILRIQQVVRGDSAAYFCASSLTRKTSTDTQYFGPGTRLTVL.

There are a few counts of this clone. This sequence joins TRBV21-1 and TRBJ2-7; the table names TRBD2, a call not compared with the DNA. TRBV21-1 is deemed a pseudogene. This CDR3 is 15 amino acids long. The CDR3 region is CAQGLAGEVTYEQYF. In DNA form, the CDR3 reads TGTGCCCAGGGACTAGCGGGAGAGGTTACCTACGAGCAGTACTTC.

As DNA, the CDR3 is TGTGCCAGCAGTGCCGTGGGACAGGGGGCATCCGGGGAGCTGTTTTTT. The encoded protein is CASSAVGQGASGELFF. The chain joins TRBV6-6 to TRBJ2-2; 12 nucleotides align to TRBD1. This CDR3 comprises 16 residues. J lost 6 bases, V lost 5 bases, and 7 bases had no gene match. Per germline, CDR1 MNHNY and CDR2 SVGAGI (reference sequence).

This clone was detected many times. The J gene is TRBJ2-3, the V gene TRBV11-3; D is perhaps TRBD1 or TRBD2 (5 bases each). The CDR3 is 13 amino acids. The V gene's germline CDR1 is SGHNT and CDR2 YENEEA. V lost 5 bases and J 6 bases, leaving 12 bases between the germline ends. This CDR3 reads CASSLGTLDTQYF. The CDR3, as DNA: TGTGCCAGCAGCCTCGGGACCCTGGATACGCAGTATTTT.

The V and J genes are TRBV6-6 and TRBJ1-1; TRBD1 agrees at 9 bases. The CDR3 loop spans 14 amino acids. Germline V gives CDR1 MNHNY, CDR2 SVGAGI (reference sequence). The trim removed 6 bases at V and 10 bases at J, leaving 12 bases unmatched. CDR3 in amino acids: CASSPGGDRVRAFF. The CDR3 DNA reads TGTGCCAGCAGCCCCGGTGGGGACAGGGTGCGAGCTTTCTTT.

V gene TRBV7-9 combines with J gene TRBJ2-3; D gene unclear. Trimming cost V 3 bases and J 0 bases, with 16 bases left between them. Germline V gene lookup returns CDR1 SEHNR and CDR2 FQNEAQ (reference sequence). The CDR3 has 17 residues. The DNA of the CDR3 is TGTGCCAGCAGCTTTCCCGGCCAGCCAACTAGCACAGATACGCAGTATTTT. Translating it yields CASSFPGQPTSTDTQYF. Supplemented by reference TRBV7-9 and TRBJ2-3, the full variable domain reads DTGVSQNPRHKITKRGQNVTFRCDPISEHNRLYWYRQTLGQGPEFLTYFQNEAQLEKSRLLSDRFSAERPKGSFSTLEIQRTEQGDSAMYLCASSFPGQPTSTDTQYFGPGTRLTVL.

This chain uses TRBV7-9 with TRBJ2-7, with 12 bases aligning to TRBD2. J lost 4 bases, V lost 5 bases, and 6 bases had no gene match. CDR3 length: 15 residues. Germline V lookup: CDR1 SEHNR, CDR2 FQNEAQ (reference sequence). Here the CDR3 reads CASSRTSGERYEQYF. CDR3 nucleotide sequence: TGTGCCAGCAGCCGGACTAGCGGGGAGAGGTACGAGCAGTACTTC.

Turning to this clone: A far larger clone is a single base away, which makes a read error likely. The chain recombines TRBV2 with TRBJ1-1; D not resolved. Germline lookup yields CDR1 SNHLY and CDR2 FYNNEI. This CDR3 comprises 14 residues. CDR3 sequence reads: CASSVWDANTGAFF. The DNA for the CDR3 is TGTGCCAGCAGTGTCTGGGATGCGAACACTGGAGCTTTCTTT.